This T cell receptor (beta chain) originates from a study of blood T cells in healthy people across ages. V was cut by 4 bases and J by 7 bases, with 23 bases left in between. The germline V gene encodes CDR1 SGHRS and CDR2 YFSETQ. There are 16 residues in the CDR3. PCR was performed a second time for about 7 to 11 cycles using a sample-barcoded 5' primer and a J-beta primer mix. One entry per CDR3 protein, called by TCRdb with MiXCR from the 5' RACE reads. This sample has around 2 million distinct CDR3 sequences; roughly two fifths occur once, and the top ten carry under 30%. The sample consisted of blood. The source is a human donor in good health. The chain combines TRBV5-1 with TRBJ1-1, with no clear D. The CDR3 loop reads CASSLAGVLSRSEAFF. CDR3 nucleotide sequence: TGCGCCAGCAGCCTGGCCGGGGTCCTCAGTCGTAGTGAAGCTTTCTTT.